A selection of T cell receptor beta chains follows, all from one sample in a study of PD-1 blockade in classical Hodgkin lymphoma. Profiling relied on immunoSEQ multiplex PCR, and the TCRdb table lists in-frame clones only, not all of them. The sample has 25,000 to 40,000 clones, 72% seen once. This specimen consisted of peripheral blood mononuclear cells (PBMCs), obtained before the fourth cycle of nivolumab. All receptors come from a human donor with classical Hodgkin lymphoma. The CDR3 runs from the conserved cysteine through the conserved F or W. The D gene is left open where the match is weak. Size tells how often a clone was seen (once, few, many) or the class of an expanded clone, and some rows leave it out.

abundance	v_gene	j_gene	d_gene	CDR3nt	CDR3aa
few	TRBV10-3	TRBJ2-1	NA	TGTGCCATCAGTGAGTCGCGGGCACTCAGGGAGCAGTTCTTC	CAISESRALREQFF
NA	TRBV4-2	TRBJ2-7	TRBD2	TGTGCCAGCAGCCAAGGCCAGGGCGGGGGCTACGAGCAGTACTTC	CASSQGQGGGYEQYF
few	TRBV5-1	TRBJ2-2	NA	TGCGCCAGCACTCGGAAAACTACAGCGAACACCGGGGAGCTGTTTTTT	CASTRKTTANTGELFF
NA	TRBV29-1	TRBJ1-2	NA	TGCAGCTACTATGGGTTGAAGCCATGGGGGGACTATGGCTACACCTTC	CSYYGLKPWGDYGYTF
few	TRBV6-5	TRBJ1-2	TRBD1	TGTGCCAGCAGTTACTCCTGGACAGGGGGCGACTATGGCTACACCTTC	CASSYSWTGGDYGYTF
NA	TRBV28	TRBJ1-3	TRBD1	TGTGCCAGCAGTTTAGCGGGACAGGGGGCATTTGGAAACACCATATATTTT	CASSLAGQGAFGNTIYF
NA	TRBV7-3	TRBJ1-1	NA	TGTGCCCGGCATGCATGGGGGAACACTGAAGCTTTCTTT	CARHAWGNTEAFF
NA	TRBV9	TRBJ2-2	TRBD2	TGTGCCAGCAGCGGCCCTAGCGGAGAAAACACCGGGGAGCTGTTTTTT	CASSGPSGENTGELFF
few	TRBV28	TRBJ1-1	TRBD1	TGTGCCAGCAGTCGAGGGGATTTCCGACAGGGCGACACTGAAGCTTTCTTT	CASSRGDFRQGDTEAFF
NA	TRBV9	TRBJ2-2	NA	TGTGCCAGCAGCGTAGGGGGGACGAACACCGGGGAGCTGTTTTTT	CASSVGGTNTGELFF
NA	TRBV5-1	TRBJ1-1	TRBD1	TGCGCCAGCAGCCCCGGGACAGCCCAGGTAGAAGCTTTCTTT	CASSPGTAQVEAFF
NA	TRBV6-5	TRBJ2-1	NA	TGTGCCAGCAGCGAGAGTTACTACTCCTACAATGAGCAGTTCTTC	CASSESYYSYNEQFF
once	TRBV30	TRBJ2-1	NA	TGTGCCTGGAGTGGGGGACTTGATCTCCATGAGCAGTTCTTC	CAWSGGLDLHEQFF
once	TRBV18	TRBJ2-7	NA	TGTGCCAGCTCACCGCTAACAGGGCGATTGAACTACGAGCAGTACTTC	CASSPLTGRLNYEQYF
NA	TRBV7-6	TRBJ2-1	TRBD2	TGTGCCAGCAGCTTAGCTCGCCAGGGGACTAGCGCCTACAATGAGCAGTTCTTC	CASSLARQGTSAYNEQFF
few	TRBV9	TRBJ2-3	NA	TGTGCCAGCAGCGCCCACCGGGACCCCACAGATACGCAGTATTTT	CASSAHRDPTDTQYF
NA	TRBV30	TRBJ2-3	NA	TGTGCCTGGAGTGGAGGGCGGGGTGCAGATACGCAGTATTTT	CAWSGGRGADTQYF
NA	TRBV5-1	TRBJ2-5	NA	TGCGCCAGCAGCTTGCAGGCGAAACAAGAGACCCAGTACTTC	CASSLQAKQETQYF
NA	TRBV14	TRBJ1-3	NA	TGTGCCAGCAGCCCTCTCCCCGGGAAGCTGGCTGGAAACACCATATATTTT	CASSPLPGKLAGNTIYF
few	TRBV6-5	TRBJ1-1	NA	TGTGCCAGCAGAAATCAAGACTACACTGAAGCTTTCTTT	CASRNQDYTEAFF
NA	TRBV27	TRBJ2-2	TRBD1	TGTGCCAGCAGTCCCGGGACAGGCAACACCGGGGAGCTGTTTTTT	CASSPGTGNTGELFF
few	TRBV9	TRBJ1-5	TRBD1	TGTGCCAGCAGCGTCGGACAGGGCAATCAGCCCCAGCATTTT	CASSVGQGNQPQHF
NA	TRBV4-2	TRBJ2-1	TRBD2	TGTGCCAGCAGCCAAGATGGACTAGCGGGGGGTTGGAGCTCCTACAATGAGCAGTTCTTC	CASSQDGLAGGWSSYNEQFF
few	TRBV19	TRBJ2-5	TRBD2	TGTGCCAGTAACGGACTAGCGGGGGGCCAAGAGACCCAGTACTTC	CASNGLAGGQETQYF